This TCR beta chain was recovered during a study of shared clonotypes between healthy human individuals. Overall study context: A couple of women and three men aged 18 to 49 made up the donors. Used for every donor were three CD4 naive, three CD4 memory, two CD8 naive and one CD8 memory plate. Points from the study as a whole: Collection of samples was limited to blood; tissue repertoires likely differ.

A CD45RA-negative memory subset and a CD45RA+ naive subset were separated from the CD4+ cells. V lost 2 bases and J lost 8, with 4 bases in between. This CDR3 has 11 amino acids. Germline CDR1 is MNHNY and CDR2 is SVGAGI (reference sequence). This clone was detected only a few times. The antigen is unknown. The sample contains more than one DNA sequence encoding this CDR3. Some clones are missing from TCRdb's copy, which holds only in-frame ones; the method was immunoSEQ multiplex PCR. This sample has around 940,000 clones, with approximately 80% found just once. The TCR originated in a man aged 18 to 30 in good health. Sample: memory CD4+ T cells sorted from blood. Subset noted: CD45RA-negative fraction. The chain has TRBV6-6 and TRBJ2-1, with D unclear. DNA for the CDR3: TGTGCCAGCAGTTACACGGATGAGCAGTTCTTC. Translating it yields CASSYTDEQFF.